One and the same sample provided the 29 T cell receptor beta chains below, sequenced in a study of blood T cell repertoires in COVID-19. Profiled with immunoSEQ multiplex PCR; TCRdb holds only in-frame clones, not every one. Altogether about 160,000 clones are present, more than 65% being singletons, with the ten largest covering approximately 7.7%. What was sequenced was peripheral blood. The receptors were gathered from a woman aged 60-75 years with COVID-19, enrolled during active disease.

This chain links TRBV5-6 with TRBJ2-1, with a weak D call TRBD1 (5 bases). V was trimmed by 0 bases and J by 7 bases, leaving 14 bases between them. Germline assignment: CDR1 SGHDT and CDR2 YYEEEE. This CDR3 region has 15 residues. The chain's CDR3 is CASSLVGRAGNEQFF. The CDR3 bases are TGTGCCAGCAGCTTGGTGGGGCGAGCCGGTAATGAGCAGTTCTTC.

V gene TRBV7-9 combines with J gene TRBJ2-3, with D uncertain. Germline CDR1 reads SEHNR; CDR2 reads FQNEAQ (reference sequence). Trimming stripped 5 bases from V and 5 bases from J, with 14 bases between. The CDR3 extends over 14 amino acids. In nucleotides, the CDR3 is TGTGCCAGCAGCATTTCGGTCCCGGGAGATACGCAGTATTTT. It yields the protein CASSISVPGDTQYF.

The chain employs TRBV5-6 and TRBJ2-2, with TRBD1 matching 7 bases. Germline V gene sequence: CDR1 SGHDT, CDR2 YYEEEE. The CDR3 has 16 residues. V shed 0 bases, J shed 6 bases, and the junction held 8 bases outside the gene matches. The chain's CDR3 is CASSLEFRQGAGELFF. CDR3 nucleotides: TGTGCCAGCAGCTTGGAATTTCGTCAGGGGGCCGGGGAGCTGTTTTTT.

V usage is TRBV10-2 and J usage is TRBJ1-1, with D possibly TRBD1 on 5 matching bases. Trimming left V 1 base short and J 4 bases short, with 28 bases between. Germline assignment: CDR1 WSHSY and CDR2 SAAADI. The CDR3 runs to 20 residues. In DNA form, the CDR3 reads TGCGCCAGCAGTGAGTATCGGGGGGGAAGCGCCTGGAGGATAGGCACTGAAGCTTTCTTT. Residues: CASSEYRGGSAWRIGTEAFF.

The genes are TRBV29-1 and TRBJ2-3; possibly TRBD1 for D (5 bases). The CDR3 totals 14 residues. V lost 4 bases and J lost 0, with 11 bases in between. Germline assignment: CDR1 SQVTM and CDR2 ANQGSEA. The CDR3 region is CSVAQGLSTDTQYF. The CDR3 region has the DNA TGCAGCGTTGCTCAGGGATTGAGCACAGATACGCAGTATTTT.

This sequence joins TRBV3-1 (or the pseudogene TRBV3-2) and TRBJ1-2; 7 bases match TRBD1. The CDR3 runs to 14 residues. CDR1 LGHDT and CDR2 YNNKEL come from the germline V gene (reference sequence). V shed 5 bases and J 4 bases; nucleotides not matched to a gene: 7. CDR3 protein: CASSADRVPYGYTF. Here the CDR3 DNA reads TGTGCCAGCAGCGCCGACAGGGTTCCCTATGGCTACACCTTC.

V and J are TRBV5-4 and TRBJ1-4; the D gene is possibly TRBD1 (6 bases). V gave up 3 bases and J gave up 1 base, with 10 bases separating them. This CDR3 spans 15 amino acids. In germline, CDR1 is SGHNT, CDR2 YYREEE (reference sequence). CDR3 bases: TGTGCCAGCAGCTCGAAGACAGGAACTAATGAAAAACTGTTTTTT. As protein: CASSSKTGTNEKLFF.

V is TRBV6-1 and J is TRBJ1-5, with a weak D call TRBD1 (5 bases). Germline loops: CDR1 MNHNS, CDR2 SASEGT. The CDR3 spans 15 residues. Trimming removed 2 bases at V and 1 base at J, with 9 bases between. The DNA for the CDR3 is TGTGCCAGCAGTGAATGGGGGGACAGCAATCAGCCCCAGCATTTT. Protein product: CASSEWGDSNQPQHF.

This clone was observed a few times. The CDR3 spells CASSELGTYYEQYF. The CDR3 DNA reads as TGTGCCAGCAGTGAACTCGGGACTTACTACGAGCAGTACTTC. The chain links TRBV2 to TRBJ2-7, with D possibly being TRBD2 (6 bases). This CDR3 is built from 14 residues. Between the trimmed V and J ends, which lost 2 bases and 3 bases, there was a span of 11 bases. CDR1 and CDR2 (germline): SNHLY, FYNNEI. The complete variable domain, with remaining parts taken from reference TRBV2 and TRBJ2-7, reads EPEVTQTPSHQVTQMGQEVILRCVPISNHLYFYWYRQILGQKVEFLVSFYNNEISEKSEIFDDQFSVERPDGSNFTLKIRSTKLEDSAMYFCASSELGTYYEQYFGPGTRLTVT.

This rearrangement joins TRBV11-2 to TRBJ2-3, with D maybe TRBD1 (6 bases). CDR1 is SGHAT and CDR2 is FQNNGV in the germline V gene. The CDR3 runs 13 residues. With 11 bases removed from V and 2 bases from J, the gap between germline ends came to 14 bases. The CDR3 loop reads CAGAQGNTDTQYF. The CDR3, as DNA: TGTGCCGGGGCACAGGGAAACACAGATACGCAGTATTTT.

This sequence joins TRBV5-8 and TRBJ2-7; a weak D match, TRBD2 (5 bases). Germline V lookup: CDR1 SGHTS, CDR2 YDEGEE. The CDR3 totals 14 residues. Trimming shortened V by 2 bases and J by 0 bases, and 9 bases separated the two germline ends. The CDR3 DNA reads TGTGCCAGCAGCTTACGAGGGATCTCCTACGAGCAGTACTTC. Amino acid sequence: CASSLRGISYEQYF.

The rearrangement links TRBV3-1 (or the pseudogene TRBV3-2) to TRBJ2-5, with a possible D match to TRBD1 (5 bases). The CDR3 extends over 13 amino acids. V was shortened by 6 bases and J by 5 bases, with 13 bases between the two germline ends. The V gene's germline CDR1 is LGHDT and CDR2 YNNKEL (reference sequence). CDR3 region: CASSFRVGETQYF. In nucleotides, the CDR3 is TGTGCCAGCAGTTTCAGGGTGGGGGAGACCCAGTACTTC.

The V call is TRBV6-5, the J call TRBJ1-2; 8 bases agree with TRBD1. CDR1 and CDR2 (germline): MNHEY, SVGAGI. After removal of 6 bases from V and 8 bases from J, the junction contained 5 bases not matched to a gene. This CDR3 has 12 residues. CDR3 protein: CASRWGQDGYTF. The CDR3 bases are TGTGCCAGCAGATGGGGACAGGACGGCTACACCTTC.

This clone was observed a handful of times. The CDR3 here is CSVGSPGGGETQYF. CDR3 DNA sequence: TGCAGCGTTGGCTCCCCCGGGGGAGGGGAGACCCAGTACTTC. The rearrangement joins TRBV29-1 to TRBJ2-5; 7 bases are a match to TRBD2. The V gene's germline CDR1 is SQVTM and CDR2 ANQGSEA. The CDR3 covers 14 residues. V was clipped by 4 bases and J by 5 bases; unmatched bases: 10. Using reference TRBV29-1 and TRBJ2-5 for the parts outside the CDR3, the full variable domain is SAVISQKPSRDICQRGTSLTIQCQVDSQVTMMFWYRQQPGQSLTLIATANQGSEATYESGFVIDKFPISRPNLTFSTLTVSNMSPEDSSIYLCSVGSPGGGETQYFGPGTRLLVL.

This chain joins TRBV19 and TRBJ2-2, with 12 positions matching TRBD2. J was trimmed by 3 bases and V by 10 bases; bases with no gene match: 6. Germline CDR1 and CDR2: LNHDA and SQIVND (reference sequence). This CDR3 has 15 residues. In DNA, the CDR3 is TGTGCCACCAAATGGACTAGCGGGGACACCGGGGAGCTGTTTTTT. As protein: CATKWTSGDTGELFF.

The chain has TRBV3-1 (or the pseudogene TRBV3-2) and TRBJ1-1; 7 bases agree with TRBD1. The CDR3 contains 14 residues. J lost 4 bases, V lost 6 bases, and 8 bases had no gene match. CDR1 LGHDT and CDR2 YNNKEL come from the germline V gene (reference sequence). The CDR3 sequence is CASREAGGGTEAFF. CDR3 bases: TGTGCCAGCAGGGAGGCAGGGGGAGGCACTGAAGCTTTCTTT.

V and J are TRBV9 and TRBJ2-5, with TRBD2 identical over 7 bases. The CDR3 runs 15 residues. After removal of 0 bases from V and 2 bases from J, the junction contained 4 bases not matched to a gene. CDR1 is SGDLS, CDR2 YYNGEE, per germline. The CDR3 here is CASSVEASGQETQYF. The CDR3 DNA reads TGTGCCAGCAGCGTAGAGGCTAGCGGTCAAGAGACCCAGTACTTC.

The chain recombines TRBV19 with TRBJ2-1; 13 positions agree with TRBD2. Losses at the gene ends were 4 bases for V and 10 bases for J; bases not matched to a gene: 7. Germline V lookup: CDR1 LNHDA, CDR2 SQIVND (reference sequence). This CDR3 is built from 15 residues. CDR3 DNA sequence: TGTGCCAGTAGTACCGGGACTAGCGGGACCAGAGAGCAGTTCTTC. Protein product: CASSTGTSGTREQFF.

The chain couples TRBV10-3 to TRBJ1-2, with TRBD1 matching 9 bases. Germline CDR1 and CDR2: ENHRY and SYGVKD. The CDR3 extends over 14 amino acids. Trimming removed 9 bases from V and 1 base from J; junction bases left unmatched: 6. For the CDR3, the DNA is TGTGCCATTTCCCTGGACAGGGGTAACTATGGCTACACCTTC. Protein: CAISLDRGNYGYTF.

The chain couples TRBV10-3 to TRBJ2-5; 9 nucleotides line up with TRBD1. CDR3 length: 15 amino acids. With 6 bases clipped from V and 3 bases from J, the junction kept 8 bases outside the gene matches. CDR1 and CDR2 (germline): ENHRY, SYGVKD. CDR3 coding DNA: TGTGCCATCAGCCGATCCGGGACAGGGAAAGAGACCCAGTACTTC. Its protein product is CAISRSGTGKETQYF.

In DNA form, the CDR3 reads TGTGCCAGCAGTGAGGCAGGGGCGGAATACGAGCAGTACGTC. Residues: CASSEAGAEYEQYV. The chain carries TRBV6-1 and TRBJ2-7; tentative D call: TRBD1 (6 bases). Germline assignment: CDR1 MNHNS and CDR2 SASEGT. This CDR3 comprises 14 residues. Between the trimmed V and J ends, which lost 3 bases and 4 bases, there was a span of 13 bases.

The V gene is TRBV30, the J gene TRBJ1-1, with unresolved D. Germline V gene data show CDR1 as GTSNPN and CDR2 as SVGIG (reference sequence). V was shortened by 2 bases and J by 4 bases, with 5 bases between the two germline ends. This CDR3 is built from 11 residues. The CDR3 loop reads CAWSTRTEAFF. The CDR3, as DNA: TGTGCCTGGAGTACGCGCACTGAAGCTTTCTTT.

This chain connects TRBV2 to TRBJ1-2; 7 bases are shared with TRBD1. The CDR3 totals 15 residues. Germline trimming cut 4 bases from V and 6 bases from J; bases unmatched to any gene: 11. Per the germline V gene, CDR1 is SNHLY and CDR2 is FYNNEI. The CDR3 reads CASSVTGRGMNGYTF. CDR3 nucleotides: TGTGCCAGCAGTGTGACGGGCAGGGGGATGAATGGCTACACCTTC.

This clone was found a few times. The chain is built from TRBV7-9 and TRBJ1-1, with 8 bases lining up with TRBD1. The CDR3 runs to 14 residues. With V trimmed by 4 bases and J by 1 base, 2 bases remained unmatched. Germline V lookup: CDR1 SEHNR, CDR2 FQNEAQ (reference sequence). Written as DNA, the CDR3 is TGTGCCAGCAGCTCGACAGGGGCGAACACTGAAGCTTTCTTT. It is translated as CASSSTGANTEAFF.

The CDR3 is CASRRTVYEQYF. The CDR3 DNA reads TGTGCCAGCAGACGGACAGTCTACGAGCAGTACTTC. This chain uses TRBV28 with TRBJ2-7; perhaps TRBD1 as D (6 bases). V was clipped by 6 bases and J by 3 bases, with 9 bases between them. This CDR3 region has 12 residues. Germline CDR1 MDHEN, CDR2 SYDVKM. Using reference TRBV28 and TRBJ2-7 for the parts outside the CDR3, the full variable domain is DVKVTQSSRYLVKRTGEKVFLECVQDMDHENMFWYRQDPGLGLRLIYFSYDVKMKEKGDIPEGYSVSREKKERFSLILESASTNQTSMYLCASRRTVYEQYFGPGTRLTVT.

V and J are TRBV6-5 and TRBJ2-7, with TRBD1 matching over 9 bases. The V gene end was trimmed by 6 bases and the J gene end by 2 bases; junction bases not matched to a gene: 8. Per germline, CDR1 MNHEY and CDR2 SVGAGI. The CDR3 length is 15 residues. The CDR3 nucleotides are TGTGCCAGCAGCGACCGGGACAGGGTCGCCTACGAGCAGTACTTC. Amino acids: CASSDRDRVAYEQYF.

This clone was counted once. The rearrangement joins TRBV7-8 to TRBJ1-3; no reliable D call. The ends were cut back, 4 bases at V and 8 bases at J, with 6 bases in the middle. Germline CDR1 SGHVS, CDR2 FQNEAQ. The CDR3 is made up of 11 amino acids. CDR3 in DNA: TGTGCCAGCAGCTCCCGAGACACCATATATTTT. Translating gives CASSSRDTIYF.

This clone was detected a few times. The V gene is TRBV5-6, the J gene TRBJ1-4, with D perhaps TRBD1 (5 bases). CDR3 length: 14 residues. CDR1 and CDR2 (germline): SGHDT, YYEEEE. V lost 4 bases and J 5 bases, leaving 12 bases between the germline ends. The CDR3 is CASSLTGVNEKLFF. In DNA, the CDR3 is TGTGCCAGCAGCCTCACGGGGGTAAATGAAAAACTGTTTTTT. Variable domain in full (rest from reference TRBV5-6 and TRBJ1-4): DAGVTQSPTHLIKTRGQQVTLRCSPKSGHDTVSWYQQALGQGPQFIFQYYEEEERQRGNFPDRFSGHQFPNYSSELNVNALLLGDSALYLCASSLTGVNEKLFFGSGTQLSVL.

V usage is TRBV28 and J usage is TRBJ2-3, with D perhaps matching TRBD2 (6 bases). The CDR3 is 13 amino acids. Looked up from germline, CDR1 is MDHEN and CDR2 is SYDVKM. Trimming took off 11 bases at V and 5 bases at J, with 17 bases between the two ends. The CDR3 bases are TGTGCCGGGGGGTACCTTGGTGAAGATACGCAGTATTTT. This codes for CAGGYLGEDTQYF.